This passage covers 24 T cell receptor beta chains from one sample sequenced in a study of blood T cell repertoires in COVID-19. The method was immunoSEQ multiplex PCR; TCRdb's version includes in-frame clones alone and lacks a portion of them. The data show around 40,000 clones, 80% to 90% seen once. The sequenced sample was peripheral blood. All receptors derive from a human donor in a cohort sampled during active COVID-19.

This chain links TRBV29-1 with TRBJ1-2; tentatively, D is TRBD1 (5 bases). Germline V gene lookup returns CDR1 SQVTM and CDR2 ANQGSEA. V was pared by 5 bases and J by 4 bases, with 17 bases between. This CDR3 spans 14 amino acids. The CDR3 DNA follows: TGCAGCGTTCTTCCAATAGGGGTCGGCTATGGCTACACCTTC. This encodes CSVLPIGVGYGYTF.

The J gene is TRBJ2-4, the V gene TRBV4-1, with D perhaps matching TRBD1 (6 bases). The germline V and J ends were trimmed by 0 bases and 0 bases, with 18 bases remaining between them. The germline V gene encodes CDR1 MGHRA and CDR2 YSYEKL. This CDR3 contains 19 residues. The CDR3 coding sequence is TGCGCCAGCAGCCAAGAGGGTGTATCGGACAGCTTAGCCAAAAACATTCAGTACTTC. This sequence encodes CASSQEGVSDSLAKNIQYF.

CDR3 in amino acids: CASSSWTSTDTQYF. In nucleotides, the CDR3 is TGTGCCAGCAGCTCTTGGACTAGCACAGATACGCAGTATTTT. The gene calls are TRBV13 and TRBJ2-3, with D possibly being TRBD2 (5 bases). Germline CDR1 is PRHDT and CDR2 is FYEKMQ (reference sequence). Deletions cut 4 bases from V and 0 bases from J, with 8 bases between. The CDR3 totals 14 residues.

The V and J genes are TRBV27 and TRBJ2-6; possibly TRBD2 for D (5 bases). Trimming cost V 3 bases and J 0 bases, with 12 bases left between them. Per germline, CDR1 MNHEY and CDR2 SMNVEV (reference sequence). The CDR3 contains 17 residues. This chain's CDR3 is CASSLRVTHSGANVLTF. Written as DNA, the CDR3 is TGTGCCAGCAGTTTGAGGGTAACCCACTCTGGGGCCAACGTCCTGACTTTC.

The chain has TRBV6-6 and TRBJ2-7, with 7 bases aligning to TRBD1. CDR1 is MNHNY and CDR2 is SVGAGI in the germline V gene (reference sequence). J gave up 3 bases and V 7 bases, and 3 bases lay outside the gene matches. This CDR3 has 12 residues. The CDR3, as DNA: TGTGCCAGCACCGGGACAGACTACGAGCAGTACTTC. It codes for CASTGTDYEQYF.

The V and J genes are TRBV4-3 and TRBJ2-2; no clear D gene. The CDR3 spans 15 residues. V was clipped by 3 bases and J by 0 bases, with 8 bases between them. Germline CDR1 is LGHNA and CDR2 is YSLEER. The CDR3 bases are TGCGCCAGCAGCCACTCTCCAGCGAACACCGGGGAGCTGTTTTTT. It codes for CASSHSPANTGELFF.

This chain joins TRBV18 and TRBJ1-2; no definite D call. V lost 4 bases and J 5 bases, leaving 17 bases between the germline ends. CDR1 is KGHSH and CDR2 is LQKENI in the germline V gene. The CDR3 length is 15 residues. CDR3 residues: CASSLPRGSGYGYTF. CDR3 DNA: TGTGCCAGCTCACTACCGAGAGGGTCGGGGTATGGCTACACCTTC.

The rearrangement links TRBV28 to TRBJ2-1, with TRBD2 as a possible D gene (6 bases). Between the trimmed V and J ends, which lost 4 bases and 2 bases, there was a span of 6 bases. This CDR3 has 13 amino acids. Germline V gene sequence: CDR1 MDHEN, CDR2 SYDVKM. The CDR3 bases are TGTGCCAGCAGTTCGGGGGCCTACAATGAGCAGTTCTTC. Encoded protein: CASSSGAYNEQFF.

The genes are TRBV5-1 and TRBJ1-1; TRBD1 aligns across 7 bases. The CDR3 has 15 amino acids. Germline CDR1 is SGHRS and CDR2 is YFSETQ. With 4 bases clipped from V and 0 bases from J, the junction kept 6 bases outside the gene matches. The CDR3 region is CASSNSGGMNTEAFF. CDR3 bases: TGCGCCAGCAGCAATTCAGGGGGGATGAACACTGAAGCTTTCTTT.

The chain employs TRBV6-2 or TRBV6-3 and TRBJ1-4, with D possibly being TRBD1 (5 bases). With 6 bases removed from V and 0 bases from J, the gap between germline ends came to 11 bases. In germline, CDR1 is MNHEY, CDR2 SVGEGT. This CDR3 is 15 amino acids long. The CDR3 sequence: CASSLETATNEKLFF. CDR3 in DNA: TGTGCCAGCAGCCTCGAGACAGCAACTAATGAAAAACTGTTTTTT.

This clone was detected once. This chain links TRBV3-1 (or the pseudogene TRBV3-2) with TRBJ2-1; 8 bases match TRBD1. V shed 3 bases, J shed 15 bases, and the junction held 13 bases outside the gene matches. CDR1 LGHDT and CDR2 YNNKEL come from the germline V gene (reference sequence). This CDR3 has 14 residues. The CDR3 DNA follows: TGTGCCAGCAGCCATGGGATAAGCGGACAGGGACGGTTCTTC. As protein: CASSHGISGQGRFF.

The rearrangement uses TRBV11-2 and TRBJ2-7; perhaps TRBD1 as D (6 bases). The CDR3 totals 13 residues. Germline assignment: CDR1 SGHAT and CDR2 FQNNGV. Trimming took off 5 bases at V and 1 base at J, with 9 bases between the two ends. The CDR3 spells CASSGGTSYEQYF. The CDR3 DNA reads as TGTGCCAGCAGCGGTGGGACATCCTACGAGCAGTACTTC.

The rearrangement uses TRBV28 and TRBJ1-2, with a tentative D call TRBD1 (6 bases). Germline assignment: CDR1 MDHEN and CDR2 SYDVKM. V lost 4 bases, J lost 8 bases, and 23 bases lay in between. The CDR3 spans 16 residues. The CDR3 sequence: CASSSPSTGTGGGYTF. Written as DNA, the CDR3 is TGTGCCAGCAGTTCCCCCTCCACAGGGACGGGGGGGGGCTACACCTTC.

This chain links TRBV19 with TRBJ1-6; 7 positions agree with TRBD1. The CDR3 spans 14 residues. Germline CDR1 LNHDA, CDR2 SQIVND (reference sequence). Unmatched junction bases numbered 4, after V lost 0 bases and J lost 11 bases. The CDR3 here is CASSIDLQGAPLHF. CDR3 bases: TGTGCCAGTAGTATAGATCTTCAGGGGGCACCCCTCCACTTT.

The chain joins TRBV5-1 to TRBJ2-3; D unresolved. Germline V gene lookup returns CDR1 SGHRS and CDR2 YFSETQ. The V and J ends lost 1 base and 0 bases respectively, with 18 bases between them. The CDR3 has 18 residues. The CDR3 coding sequence is TGCGCCAGCAGCTTGTACCCCACAACTATAACTAGCACAGATACGCAGTATTTT. Protein: CASSLYPTTITSTDTQYF.

J is TRBJ2-1 and V is TRBV11-2, with 8 bases fitting TRBD1. CDR1 and CDR2 (germline): SGHAT, FQNNGV. The CDR3 runs to 15 residues. V lost 6 bases to trimming and J lost 5 bases; unmatched junction nucleotides: 9. The DNA for the CDR3 is TGTGCCAGCAGACCACCGGGACAGGCCCACAATGAGCAGTTCTTC. Its protein is CASRPPGQAHNEQFF.

V usage is TRBV29-1 and J usage is TRBJ2-5, with D tentatively TRBD1 (6 bases). Germline V lookup: CDR1 SQVTM, CDR2 ANQGSEA. Trimming left V 2 bases short and J 2 bases short, with 9 bases between. The CDR3 runs 13 residues. In DNA, the CDR3 is TGCAGCGTTGAAAGGGACACTCAAGAGACCCAGTACTTC. It is translated as CSVERDTQETQYF.

The chain couples TRBV5-5 to TRBJ2-7; maybe TRBD1 (6 bases). Trimming pared 0 bases from V and 7 bases from J, leaving 11 bases between. The CDR3 consists of 13 residues. Germline CDR1 is SGHKS and CDR2 is YYEKEE (reference sequence). CDR3 residues: CASSLAWQGEQYF. The CDR3 bases are TGTGCCAGCAGCTTGGCCTGGCAGGGGGAGCAGTACTTC.

This rearrangement joins TRBV4-3 to TRBJ1-4, with 7 bases lining up with TRBD1. CDR3 length: 15 residues. The germline V gene encodes CDR1 LGHNA and CDR2 YSLEER. V shed 1 base and J 6 bases; nucleotides not matched to a gene: 5. CDR3 loop: CASSQGRDSYEKLFF. CDR3 in DNA: TGCGCCAGCAGCCAAGGCCGGGACAGCTATGAAAAACTGTTTTTT.

J is TRBJ2-3 and V is TRBV5-1, with 9 bases lining up with TRBD2. This CDR3 contains 14 residues. Losses at the gene ends were 4 bases for V and 8 bases for J; bases not matched to a gene: 8. Germline V gene data show CDR1 as SGHRS and CDR2 as YFSETQ. CDR3 DNA sequence: TGCGCCAGCAGCCCCGGGACTAGCCCCGGTACGCAGTATTTT. It is translated as CASSPGTSPGTQYF.

The chain joins TRBV4-3 to TRBJ2-4; D may be TRBD2 (5 bases). Germline CDR1 and CDR2: LGHNA and YSLEER. V lost 0 bases and J lost 0, with 15 bases in between. The CDR3 is made up of 18 amino acids. The CDR3 nucleotides are TGCGCCAGCAGCCAAGATGGGCCGGGAATCGGAGCCAAAAACATTCAGTACTTC. It is translated as CASSQDGPGIGAKNIQYF.

The chain recombines TRBV5-6 with TRBJ1-4; perhaps TRBD1 as D (6 bases). Germline V gene sequence: CDR1 SGHDT, CDR2 YYEEEE. CDR3 length equals 15 residues. Between the trimmed V and J ends, which lost 1 base and 3 bases, there was a span of 10 bases. CDR3 bases: TGTGCCAGCAGCTTGCTGGGGGCGGCTAATGAAAAACTGTTTTTT. Translation: CASSLLGAANEKLFF.

The chain joins TRBV6-2 or TRBV6-3 to TRBJ1-2; 8 positions agree with TRBD1. V shed 0 bases and J 4 bases; nucleotides not matched to a gene: 19. Germline V gene lookup returns CDR1 MNHEY and CDR2 SVGEGT. The CDR3 has 20 residues. CDR3 in DNA: TGTGCCAGCAGTTACTCGCTCCCAGACCCAGGGGACAGGCAAACCTATGGCTACACCTTC. This codes for CASSYSLPDPGDRQTYGYTF.

CDR3 loop: CASSLFGTSLYEQFF. The CDR3 DNA sequence: TGTGCCAGCAGTCTATTCGGGACTAGTCTCTATGAGCAGTTCTTC. The V call is TRBV27, the J call TRBJ2-1; 8 nucleotides match TRBD2. The CDR3 runs to 15 residues. Per the germline V gene, CDR1 is MNHEY and CDR2 is SMNVEV (reference sequence). The V gene end was trimmed by 5 bases and the J gene end by 8 bases; junction bases not matched to a gene: 11.